This is a list of T cell receptor beta chains from one sample in a study of blood T cell repertoires in COVID-19. Data came from immunoSEQ multiplex PCR; TCRdb stores just in-frame clones and leaves some out. The sample lists a few hundred thousand clones, roughly 87% occurring once. The sample was PBMCs or T cells enriched from blood (not recorded which). The receptor set was obtained from a woman aged 18-30 years who had recovered from COVID-19. Both conserved end residues are part of each CDR3. The order of the fields is V gene, D gene, J gene, clone size, CDR3 DNA, CDR3 protein. D genes are given only for firm matches. The size field is filled for only some rows; it gives once, few, many or a size class.

>TRBV28|NA|TRBJ2-1|few
TGTGCCAGCAGCCCCCCCGAGGAGACGGGGAGGAATGAGCAGTTCTTC
CASSPPEETGRNEQFF
>TRBV11-2|TRBD1|TRBJ2-2|NA
TGTGCCAGCGGAAGGACAGGGTTGACCGGGGAGCTGTTTTTT
CASGRTGLTGELFF
>TRBV9|NA|TRBJ1-6|NA
TGTGCCAGCAGCTCCAGCGGGTCACCCCTCCACTTT
CASSSSGSPLHF
>TRBV5-1|TRBD2|TRBJ2-7|NA
TGCGCCAGCTCCGTAGCGGGAGGTGTCTACGAGCAGTACTTC
CASSVAGGVYEQYF
>TRBV30|NA|TRBJ1-6|NA
TGTGCCTCCTCACTCTCCTATAATTCACCCCTCCACTTT
CASSLSYNSPLHF
>TRBV7-9|NA|TRBJ1-6|few
TGTGCCAGCAGCTTGGGGCAGAGCGATAATTCACCCCTCCACTTT
CASSLGQSDNSPLHF
>TRBV5-1|NA|TRBJ1-4|once
TGCGCCAGTTCCAAACCGGGACTGGGTAATGAAAAACTGTTTTTT
CASSKPGLGNEKLFF
>TRBV25-1|TRBD1|TRBJ1-1|NA
TGTGCCAGCGCCCAGGGACAGTGGGACACTGAAGCTTTCTTT
CASAQGQWDTEAFF
>TRBV7-9|TRBD1|TRBJ1-1|NA
TGTGCCAGCAGCTTAGAGGGACAGGCTTTCTTT
CASSLEGQAFF
>TRBV19|NA|TRBJ2-1|NA
TGTGCCAGTACCCTGGGGGGGCTTCCTACCTACAATGAGCAGTTCTTC
CASTLGGLPTYNEQFF
>TRBV2|TRBD1|TRBJ2-7|NA
TGTGCCAGCACGATAGTGTCAGGGGGAGTTGAGCAGTACTTC
CASTIVSGGVEQYF
>TRBV9|TRBD1|TRBJ2-5|NA
TGTGCCAGCAGCGTCCTGGGGGGACAGGGGGGAGAGACCCAGTACTTC
CASSVLGGQGGETQYF